The sequence of this T cell receptor (beta chain) was determined in a study of memory CD8 T cells in hepatitis C reinfection. Per the germline V gene, CDR1 is SGHTA and CDR2 is FQGNSA. V lost 6 bases and J lost 8, with 17 bases in between. This CDR3 is 15 amino acids long. Libraries were prepared by immunoSEQ multiplex PCR; TCRdb keeps only in-frame clonotypes and omits some of them. Seen here are some 46,000 clones, roughly nine tenths observed once, and the top ten hold 0.65% to 0.9%. The time point: late/post reinfection, 12 to 24 weeks after detection. No in vitro expansion preceded TCR sequencing of the sorted cells. Total naive CD8 T cells were sorted as viable CD3+ CD8+ CD45RO- cells from a couple of donors.

The chain couples TRBV7-2 to TRBJ1-6; D unclear. This clonotype was obtained from a young man with hepatitis C virus infection. Sequencing was done on a sample of naive CD8+ T cells sorted from blood. The CDR3 loop is CASSFNEGSYSPLHF. In DNA, the CDR3 is TGTGCCAGCAGTTTTAATGAGGGCAGTTATTCACCCCTCCACTTT.